The 28 T cell receptor beta chains listed next were all sequenced from one sample in a study of T cell repertoires in cytomegalovirus infection. TCRdb re-called the reads through MiXCR, storing one row per CDR3 protein. The table includes 110,000 to 150,000 distinct CDR3 sequences, 5.5% to 8% detected once. Sequenced material: PBMCs. These receptor sequences come from a human donor in good health (CMV status not recorded). Some clones in this sample may be carry-over from other donors' samples.

This clonotype was detected ten times or more. J is TRBJ2-1 and V is TRBV7-2, with D tentatively TRBD2 (5 bases). V was trimmed by 2 bases and J by 8 bases, leaving 25 bases between them. Germline lookup yields CDR1 SGHTA and CDR2 FQGNSA. The CDR3 length is 18 residues. The CDR3 reads CASSLRPRTTRTRDEQFF. For the CDR3, the DNA is TGTGCCAGCAGCTTAAGGCCCCGGACGACCCGGACGAGGGATGAGCAGTTCTTC.

This clonotype has at least ten counts. The chain has TRBV7-8 and TRBJ1-6; 9 nucleotides match TRBD1. The CDR3 runs 17 residues. CDR1 and CDR2 (germline): SGHVS, FQNEAQ. V lost 5 bases to trimming and J lost 5 bases; unmatched junction nucleotides: 10. CDR3 DNA sequence: TGTGCCAGCAGCAGGGACAGGGTGATACTCAATAATTCACCCCTCCACTTT. Translation gives CASSRDRVILNNSPLHF.

This clonotype was observed many times. V usage is TRBV7-2 and J usage is TRBJ1-6; possibly TRBD1 for D (6 bases). This CDR3 region has 19 residues. Between the trimmed V and J ends, which lost 0 bases and 0 bases, there was a span of 15 bases. Per germline, CDR1 SGHTA and CDR2 FQGNSA. The DNA for the CDR3 is TGTGCCAGCAGCTTAGCGAGGCAGGGGCCTAACTCCTATAATTCACCCCTCCACTTT. This translates into CASSLARQGPNSYNSPLHF.

The chain recombines TRBV28 with TRBJ2-3; unclear D gene. The CDR3 spans 13 residues. Deletions cut 6 bases from V and 2 bases from J, with 9 bases between. Germline CDR1 reads MDHEN; CDR2 reads SYDVKM. Here the CDR3 reads CASSKPSTDTQYF. The CDR3 DNA sequence: TGTGCCAGCAGCAAACCCTCCACAGATACGCAGTATTTT.

Judged by abundance, this clonotype is medium-sized. CDR3 sequence: CASSRDSLRGETQYF. The CDR3 coding sequence is TGTGCCAGCAGCCGGGACAGTCTAAGAGGGGAGACCCAGTACTTC. The chain is built from TRBV7-2 and TRBJ2-5; 7 positions match TRBD1. The V and J ends lost 5 bases and 5 bases, in that order; junction bases with no gene match: 11. The germline CDR1 and CDR2 sequences are SGHTA and FQGNSA. This CDR3 comprises 15 residues.

The V and J genes are TRBV2 and TRBJ2-5; 15 bases are shared with TRBD2. Germline assignment: CDR1 SNHLY and CDR2 FYNNEI. This CDR3 spans 16 amino acids. V trimming: 6 bases; J trimming: 6 bases; junction bases outside the gene matches: 8. The CDR3 sequence: CASSMGLAGGAKTQYF. CDR3 sequence (DNA): TGTGCCAGCAGCATGGGACTAGCGGGGGGTGCTAAGACCCAGTACTTC.

This clonotype showed up just a few times. CDR3 nucleotides: TGTGCCAGCACCCTACCCACAGGGGTTCCCGGGGAGCTGTTTTTT. Translating it yields CASTLPTGVPGELFF. V usage is TRBV28 and J usage is TRBJ2-2; 7 bases fit TRBD1. The CDR3 extends over 15 amino acids. Trimming took 7 bases from V and 6 from J; bases not matched to a gene: 11. The V gene's germline CDR1 is MDHEN and CDR2 SYDVKM.

The sample holds many counts of this clonotype. The V and J genes are TRBV12-3 or TRBV12-4 and TRBJ1-2; no clear D. V gave up 5 bases and J gave up 5 bases, with 15 bases separating them. The length of the CDR3 is 14 residues. The CDR3 DNA reads TGTGCCAGCAGTGAACTTAGAGCCCCATATGGCTACACCTTC. Translated, it gives CASSELRAPYGYTF.

This clonotype was counted ten times or more. The V gene is TRBV7-3, the J gene TRBJ1-1; 7 nucleotides match TRBD1. Losses at the gene ends were 1 base for V and 0 bases for J; bases not matched to a gene: 2. Germline lookup yields CDR1 SGHTA and CDR2 FQGTGA. This CDR3 is 15 amino acids long. For the CDR3, the DNA is TGTGCCAGCAGCTTAATAGGGGGCGTGAACACTGAAGCTTTCTTT. This gives the protein CASSLIGGVNTEAFF.

The chain has TRBV20-1 and TRBJ2-1; D call uncertain. V was clipped by 2 bases and J by 5 bases, with 13 bases between them. The CDR3 consists of 14 residues. Germline loops: CDR1 DFQATT, CDR2 SNEGSKA (reference sequence). CDR3 amino acids: CSARFLGPNNEQFF. The CDR3 nucleotides read TGCAGTGCTAGATTTCTGGGTCCGAACAATGAGCAGTTCTTC.

This clonotype occurred many times. This rearrangement joins TRBV7-3 to TRBJ1-1; D call uncertain. The CDR3 spans 14 residues. The V end was cut by 3 bases, the J end by 4 bases, with 12 bases between. Germline assignment: CDR1 SGHTA and CDR2 FQGTGA. CDR3: CASSFGGTGTEAFF. DNA for the CDR3: TGTGCCAGCAGCTTTGGCGGAACGGGCACTGAAGCTTTCTTT.

Comment on this clonotype: This may be a read error, as it is one base from a much larger clone. J is TRBJ1-1 and V is TRBV18; 7 bases are shared with TRBD1. After removal of 4 bases from V and 7 bases from J, the junction contained 18 bases not matched to a gene. Germline values: CDR1 KGHSH, CDR2 LQKENI. The CDR3 extends over 17 amino acids. This CDR3 reads CASSRYAGGDLSGEAFF. The DNA of the CDR3 is TGTGCCAGCTCACGTTATGCAGGGGGGGATTTAAGTGGTGAAGCTTTCTTT.

The table lists this clonotype with many counts. V is TRBV3-1 and J is TRBJ1-6; 8 nucleotides agree with TRBD1. Germline V gene lookup returns CDR1 LGHDT and CDR2 YNNKEL (reference sequence). The J segment lost 10 bases and the V segment lost 2 bases, leaving 4 bases of the junction unmatched. There are 14 residues in the CDR3. CDR3 residues: CASSQQGARSPLHF. The CDR3 nucleotides are TGTGCCAGCAGCCAACAGGGGGCACGGTCACCCCTCCACTTT.

This clonotype was seen many times. The chain uses TRBV7-8 and TRBJ2-5; either TRBD1 or TRBD2 may fit D (5 bases each). The CDR3 has 15 amino acids. CDR1 is SGHVS and CDR2 is FQNEAQ in the germline V gene. V shed 5 bases and J shed 4 bases, with 17 bases lying between them. DNA for the CDR3: TGTGCCAGCAGCCCGACTGGGGACCCAAGAGAGACCCAGTACTTC. Translated: CASSPTGDPRETQYF.

The chain carries TRBV27 and TRBJ1-2, with 11 nucleotides matching TRBD1. The CDR3 spans 16 residues. Germline V gives CDR1 MNHEY, CDR2 SMNVEV (reference sequence). The J segment lost 4 bases and the V segment lost 0 bases, leaving 4 bases of the junction unmatched. In nucleotides, the CDR3 is TGTGCCAGCAGTTTATCAGGGACAGGGGGAGGCTATGGCTACACCTTC. Protein product: CASSLSGTGGGYGYTF.

This clonotype was observed at least ten times. This chain joins TRBV7-2 and TRBJ1-6; 7 positions match TRBD1. Trimming removed 0 bases from V and 9 bases from J; junction bases left unmatched: 5. Per germline, CDR1 SGHTA and CDR2 FQGNSA. The CDR3 has 15 amino acids. The CDR3 nucleotides are TGTGCCAGCAGCTTAGCAGGGGGCAGAGGTTCACCCCTCCACTTT. Translation gives CASSLAGGRGSPLHF.

This clonotype has at least ten counts. The CDR3 DNA is TGTGCCAGTACGACAGGGGGTGGGAATCAGCCCCAGCATTTT. This gives the protein CASTTGGGNQPQHF. The chain employs TRBV19 and TRBJ1-5, with 9 bases that match TRBD1. The CDR3 covers 14 residues. The germline CDR1 and CDR2 sequences are LNHDA and SQIVND (reference sequence). Trimming removed 7 bases from V and 4 bases from J; junction bases left unmatched: 5. Based on the CDR3 plus reference TRBV19 and TRBJ1-5, the full variable domain is DGGITQSPKYLFRKEGQNVTLSCEQNLNHDAMYWYRQDPGQGLRLIYYSQIVNDFQKGDIAEGYSVSREKKESFPLTVTSAQKNPTAFYLCASTTGGGNQPQHFGDGTRLSIL.

This clonotype was observed once. V usage is TRBV5-1 and J usage is TRBJ1-2; 7 bases align to TRBD1. J gave up 4 bases and V 4 bases, and 7 bases lay outside the gene matches. The CDR3 has 14 amino acids. Germline values: CDR1 SGHRS, CDR2 YFSETQ. The CDR3 spells CASSATGNPYGYTF. CDR3 DNA: TGCGCCAGCAGCGCGACAGGGAATCCCTATGGCTACACCTTC.

This clonotype was observed at least ten times. The chain recombines TRBV7-9 with TRBJ1-2, with D perhaps TRBD1 (6 bases). This CDR3 comprises 13 residues. Germline CDR1 is SEHNR and CDR2 is FQNEAQ (reference sequence). Trimming left V 9 bases short and J 0 bases short, with 11 bases between. The CDR3 reads CASTDSSNYGYTF. CDR3 bases: TGTGCCAGTACGGACAGTTCTAACTATGGCTACACCTTC.

The table lists this clonotype with many counts. For the CDR3, the DNA is TGTGCCAGCAGCTCCACTCGGTGGGGGGGGCCCTTAGGTACGCAGTATTTT. Its protein is CASSSTRWGGPLGTQYF. The chain couples TRBV7-2 to TRBJ2-3, with D perhaps matching TRBD2 (7 bases). The CDR3 is 17 residues long. Trimming pared 4 bases from V and 8 bases from J, leaving 25 bases between. In germline, CDR1 is SGHTA, CDR2 FQGNSA.

This clonotype was counted many times. The gene calls are TRBV6-1 and TRBJ2-3; D gene ambiguous. Per the germline V gene, CDR1 is MNHNS and CDR2 is SASEGT. V was clipped by 6 bases and J by 3 bases, with 4 bases between them. The CDR3 is 11 amino acids. CDR3 sequence reads: CASRATDTQYF. CDR3 bases: TGTGCCAGCAGAGCAACAGATACGCAGTATTTT.

This clonotype has a count of ten or more. This chain connects TRBV7-2 to TRBJ1-2; D might be TRBD1 (5 bases). The CDR3 consists of 14 residues. V lost 4 bases to trimming and J lost 8 bases, with 17 bases between them. Germline V gives CDR1 SGHTA, CDR2 FQGNSA. The chain's CDR3 is CASSSREPLWGYTF. In nucleotides, the CDR3 is TGTGCCAGCAGCTCCAGGGAACCTCTCTGGGGCTACACCTTC.

The CDR3 sequence: CASSPSGTGKNQPQHF. CDR3 sequence (DNA): TGTGCCAGCAGCCCGTCCGGGACAGGGAAGAATCAGCCCCAGCATTTT. V gene TRBV5-6 combines with J gene TRBJ1-5, with 9 nucleotides matching TRBD1. V gave up 4 bases and J gave up 4 bases; unmatched junction bases: 9. Germline lookup yields CDR1 SGHDT and CDR2 YYEEEE. This CDR3 comprises 16 residues.

Ten or more counts support this clonotype. This sequence joins TRBV11-1 and TRBJ1-2; D perhaps matches TRBD1 (5 bases). Germline assignment: CDR1 SGHAT and CDR2 FQDESV (reference sequence). The length of the CDR3 is 12 residues. V dropped 7 bases and J dropped 8 bases, with 14 bases sitting between them. In nucleotides, the CDR3 is TGTGCCAGCACCGGGACGACGGGAGGCTACACCTTC. It encodes CASTGTTGGYTF.

This clonotype has ten or more counts. The J gene is TRBJ2-1, the V gene TRBV25-1; 8 positions agree with TRBD1. The CDR3 is 13 amino acids. Per the germline V gene, CDR1 is MGHDK and CDR2 is SYGVNS. V shed 6 bases, J shed 6 bases, and the junction held 4 bases outside the gene matches. This CDR3 reads CASRGQVGNEQFF. CDR3 bases: TGTGCCAGCAGGGGACAGGTCGGCAATGAGCAGTTCTTC.

This clonotype appeared a few times. The rearrangement joins TRBV6-6 to TRBJ2-7; the match to TRBD2 covers 7 bases. V lost 6 bases and J lost 6; bases outside the gene matches: 11. Per germline, CDR1 MNHNY and CDR2 SVGAGI (reference sequence). This CDR3 has 14 residues. The CDR3 region is CASSQIGGTSEQYF. Here the CDR3 DNA reads TGTGCCAGCAGCCAGATCGGGGGGACGTCCGAGCAGTACTTC.

V and J are TRBV19 and TRBJ2-2, with TRBD2 as a possible D gene (5 bases). The CDR3 totals 15 residues. The V end lost 5 bases, the J end lost 6 bases, and 16 bases lay between the germline ends. Germline loops: CDR1 LNHDA, CDR2 SQIVND (reference sequence). In nucleotides, the CDR3 is TGTGCCAGTAGTGAGGATACAGCGAGGGCCGGGGAGCTGTTTTTT. Translation: CASSEDTARAGELFF.

This clonotype came up many times. V is TRBV7-2 and J is TRBJ1-5, with D possibly matching TRBD1 (6 bases). Trimming took off 4 bases at V and 2 bases at J, with 12 bases between the two ends. The CDR3 has 15 residues. Germline V CDR1 and CDR2: SGHTA, FQGNSA. CDR3 nucleotides: TGTGCCAGCAGCTACGGGGGCATGGGCAATCAGCCCCAGCATTTT. It is translated as CASSYGGMGNQPQHF. Looking up the rest from reference TRBV7-2 and TRBJ1-5 gives the full variable domain: GAGVSQSPSNKVTEKGKDVELRCDPISGHTALYWYRQSLGQGLEFLIYFQGNSAPDKSGLPSDRFSAERTGGSVSTLTIQRTQQEDSAVYLCASSYGGMGNQPQHFGDGTRLSIL.